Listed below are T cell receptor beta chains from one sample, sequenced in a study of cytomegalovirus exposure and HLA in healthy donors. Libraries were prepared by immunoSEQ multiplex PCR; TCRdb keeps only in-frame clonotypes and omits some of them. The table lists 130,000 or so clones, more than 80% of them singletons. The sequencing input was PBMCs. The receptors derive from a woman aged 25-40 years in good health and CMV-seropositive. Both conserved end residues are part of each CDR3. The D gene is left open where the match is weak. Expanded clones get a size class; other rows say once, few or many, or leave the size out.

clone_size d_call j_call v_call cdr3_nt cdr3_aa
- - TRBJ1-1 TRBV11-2 TGTGCCAGCAGCCGCTCGGACAGTGGGAACACTGAAGCTTTCTTT CASSRSDSGNTEAFF
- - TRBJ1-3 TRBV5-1 TGCGCCAGCAGCTTCGCAGGGGACTCTGGAAACACCATATATTTT CASSFAGDSGNTIYF
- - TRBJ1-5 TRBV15 TGTGCCACCAGTGCTACCAATCAGCCCCAGCATTTT CATSATNQPQHF
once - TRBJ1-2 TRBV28 TGTGCCAGCAGTTTAGACTCCTCTGGCTACACCTTC CASSLDSSGYTF
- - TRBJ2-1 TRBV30 TGTGCCTGGAGGGGGAGCGGGCCTCCCTACAATGAGCAGTTCTTC CAWRGSGPPYNEQFF
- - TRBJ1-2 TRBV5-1 TGCGCCAGCAGCTTGGACGAGGGGGATGGCTACACCTTC CASSLDEGDGYTF
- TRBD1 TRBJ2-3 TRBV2 TGTGCCAGCAGGACGACAGGGGGCACAGATACGCAGTATTTT CASRTTGGTDTQYF
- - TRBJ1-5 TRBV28 TGTGCCAGCAGCCAAACGATGCGGCCCCAGCATTTT CASSQTMRPQHF
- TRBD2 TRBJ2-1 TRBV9 TGTGCCAGCAGCCCCACACTAGCGGGGGAAAGATATGAGCAGTTCTTC CASSPTLAGERYEQFF
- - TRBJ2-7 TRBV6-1 TGTGCCAGCAGCGGGGGACCTTACGAGCAGTACTTC CASSGGPYEQYF
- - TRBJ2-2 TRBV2 TGTGCCAGCACGGTGACCGGGGCCGGGGAGCTGTTTTTT CASTVTGAGELFF
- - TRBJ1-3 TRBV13 TGTGCCAGCAGCTTAGCCCAAACCGCTAACTCTGGAAACACCATATATTTT CASSLAQTANSGNTIYF
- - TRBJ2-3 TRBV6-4 TGTGCCAGCAGTGACCATGGGCTAGCGAGTACGCAGTATTTT CASSDHGLASTQYF
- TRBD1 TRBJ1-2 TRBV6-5 TGTGCCAGCAGCTGGACAGGGGGCCGGTATGGCTACACCTTC CASSWTGGRYGYTF
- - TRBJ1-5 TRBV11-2 TGTGCCAGCAGCTTAGCGGGGGGAAGCAATCAGCCCCAGCATTTT CASSLAGGSNQPQHF
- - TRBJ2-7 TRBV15 TGTGCCACCAGCAGAGACGGGGGACTCACCTACGAGCAGTACTTC CATSRDGGLTYEQYF
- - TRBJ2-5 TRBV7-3 TGTGCCAGCAGCCGAGGAGGGGAAGAGACCCAGTACTTC CASSRGGEETQYF
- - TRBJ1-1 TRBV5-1 TGCGCCAGCAGCTTCGGCGGGGGGGGGAACACTGAAGCTTTCTTT CASSFGGGGNTEAFF
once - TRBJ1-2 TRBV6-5 TGTGCCAGCAGTTACTCGGGCCCTAAGAACGGCTACACCTTC CASSYSGPKNGYTF
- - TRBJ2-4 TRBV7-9 TGTGCCAGCAGCTTAGCGGGGGGTAGCAAAAACATTCAGTACTTC CASSLAGGSKNIQYF
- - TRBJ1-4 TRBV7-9 TGTGCCAGCAGCTTCTTCTCTGCAACTAATGAAAAACTGTTTTTT CASSFFSATNEKLFF
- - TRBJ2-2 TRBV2 TGTGCCAGCAGTATCGGACATTCCGGGGAGCTGTTTTTT CASSIGHSGELFF
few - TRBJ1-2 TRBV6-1 TGTGCCGGACGAGAGGGCGCAAACTATGGCTACACCTTC CAGREGANYGYTF
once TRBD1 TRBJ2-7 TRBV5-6 TGTGCCAGCAGCTTTATGACAGGGACGAACGAGCAGTACTTC CASSFMTGTNEQYF
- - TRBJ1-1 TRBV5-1 TGCGCCAGCAGCCCGGTTATGAACACTGAAGCTTTCTTT CASSPVMNTEAFF
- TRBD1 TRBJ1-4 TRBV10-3 TGTGCCATCAGTGAGTCAGGGACAGGGAATGAAAAACTGTTTTTT CAISESGTGNEKLFF
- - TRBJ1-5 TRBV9 TGTGCCAGAACGTGCGGTAAGGGACAACAGCCCCAGCATTTT CARTCGKGQQPQHF
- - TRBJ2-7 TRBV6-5 TGTGCCAGCAGTTACTCCATTTACTCCGAGCAGTACTTC CASSYSIYSEQYF
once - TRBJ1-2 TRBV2 TGTGCCAGCAGTGAATGGGGGGTCGGCTACACCTTC CASSEWGVGYTF
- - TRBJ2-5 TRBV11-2 TGTGCCAGCAGCTTAGGTTTGACTGCCGAGACCCAGTACTTC CASSLGLTAETQYF
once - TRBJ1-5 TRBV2 TGTGCCAGCAGTGAAGTTGAGGTCGGTTGGGATCAGCCCCAGCATTTT CASSEVEVGWDQPQHF
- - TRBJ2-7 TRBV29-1 TGCAGCGTAGCTAGCGCAAGCTCCTACGAGCAGTACTTC CSVASASSYEQYF
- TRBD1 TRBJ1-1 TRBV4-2 TGTGCCAGCAGCCAAGTACCCGGGACAGGGTTTGAAGCTTTCTTT CASSQVPGTGFEAFF
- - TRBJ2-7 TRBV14 TGTGCCAGCAGCCAAGAATTAGGAGGAGGGGACAGATCCTACGAGCAGTACTTC CASSQELGGGDRSYEQYF
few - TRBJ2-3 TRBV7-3 TGTGCCAGCAGCATCGACTGGTCGGATACGCAGTATTTT CASSIDWSDTQYF
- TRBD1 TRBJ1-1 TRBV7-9 TGTGCCAGCCGACAGGGGTCCTTGGTAACTTTCTTT CASRQGSLVTFF
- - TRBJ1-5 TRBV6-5 TGTGCCAGCAGACCTAGGGGTGGGAGCAATCAGCCCCAGCATTTT CASRPRGGSNQPQHF